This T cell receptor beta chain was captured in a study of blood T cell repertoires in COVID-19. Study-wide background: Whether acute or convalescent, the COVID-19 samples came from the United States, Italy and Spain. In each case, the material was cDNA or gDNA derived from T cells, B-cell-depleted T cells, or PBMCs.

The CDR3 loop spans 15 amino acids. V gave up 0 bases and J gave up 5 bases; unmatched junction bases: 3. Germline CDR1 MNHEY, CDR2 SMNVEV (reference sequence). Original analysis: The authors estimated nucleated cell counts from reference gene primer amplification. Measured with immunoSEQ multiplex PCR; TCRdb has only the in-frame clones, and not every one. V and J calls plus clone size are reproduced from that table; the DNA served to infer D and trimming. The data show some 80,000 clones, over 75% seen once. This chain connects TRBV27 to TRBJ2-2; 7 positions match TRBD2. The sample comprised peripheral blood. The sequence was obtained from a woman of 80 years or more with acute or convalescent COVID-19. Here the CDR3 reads CASSLSAGVTGELFF. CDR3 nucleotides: TGTGCCAGCAGTTTATCGGCGGGGGTGACCGGGGAGCTGTTTTTT.